The 9 T cell receptor beta chains in this list originate from one sample, sequenced in a study of blood T cell repertoires in COVID-19 (dated by TCRdb to 2020 to 2021). The receptor library was made with the immunoSEQ multiplex PCR assay. TCRdb re-hosts the immuneACCESS table, in-frame sequences only. Its copies lack some clones; in the studies checked, an unresolved V gene accounts for under half of them, and the cause for the rest is not known. In all, the sample holds over 200,000 clones, and approximately 90% of those were seen once. 1% to 1.5% of the sample goes to the ten largest clones. Sequenced material: PBMCs or T cells enriched from blood (not recorded which). Receptors were obtained from a human donor in a cohort exposed to, infected with or recovered from COVID-19 (not recorded which). The donor label of this sample is uncertain.

The gene calls are TRBV6-5 and TRBJ1-3; a possible D gene is TRBD1 (6 bases). CDR3 size: 13 residues. The germline CDR1 and CDR2 sequences are MNHEY and SVGAGI. V gave up 5 bases and J gave up 7 bases, with 12 bases separating them. Here the CDR3 DNA reads TGTGCCAGCAGTCTACAGGGTATGAACACCATATATTTT. This translates into CASSLQGMNTIYF.

The rearrangement links TRBV6-2 or TRBV6-3 to TRBJ1-1, with no clear D. This CDR3 contains 15 residues. V lost 2 bases and J lost 1, with 11 bases in between. Germline assignment: CDR1 MNHEY and CDR2 SVGEGT. As DNA, the CDR3 is TGTGCCAGCAGTTACGCCTCAATACAGAACACTGAAGCTTTCTTT. Amino acid sequence: CASSYASIQNTEAFF.

This clone was seen more than once but under ten times. This chain joins TRBV2 and TRBJ2-5; 8 bases fit TRBD1. Per germline, CDR1 SNHLY and CDR2 FYNNEI. The V gene end was trimmed by 9 bases and the J gene end by 4 bases; junction bases not matched to a gene: 10. The CDR3 contains 14 residues. CDR3 in amino acids: CASNLPGQGETQYF. The CDR3 nucleotides read TGTGCCAGTAATTTACCCGGACAGGGAGAGACCCAGTACTTC.

This chain joins TRBV7-8 and TRBJ1-2, with D maybe TRBD1 (5 bases). The germline V gene encodes CDR1 SGHVS and CDR2 FQNEAQ. Trimming removed 3 bases at V and 3 bases at J, with 8 bases between. CDR3 length equals 13 residues. CDR3 DNA: TGTGCCAGCAGCTTCCGGGGGGACTATGGCTACACCTTC. Protein: CASSFRGDYGYTF.

The chain couples TRBV2 to TRBJ1-2; D might be TRBD1 (6 bases). V shed 5 bases and J shed 0 bases, with 10 bases lying between them. CDR3 length: 14 amino acids. Germline CDR1 and CDR2: SNHLY and FYNNEI. CDR3 DNA sequence: TGTGCCAGCAGTCGGACAGCAGCTAACTATGGCTACACCTTC. Amino acids: CASSRTAANYGYTF.

The V and J genes are TRBV30 and TRBJ1-2; D remains ambiguous. The V end lost 4 bases, the J end lost 0 bases, and 9 bases lay between the germline ends. The CDR3 consists of 13 residues. CDR1 and CDR2 (germline): GTSNPN, SVGIG (reference sequence). CDR3 nucleotide sequence: TGTGCCTGGACCGTGAGTCCTAACTATGGCTACACCTTC. This translates into CAWTVSPNYGYTF.

This CDR3 reads CASSLTGTRVSAEAFF. The CDR3 DNA sequence: TGTGCCAGCAGCTTGACCGGGACAAGGGTAAGCGCTGAAGCTTTCTTT. The chain has TRBV7-2 and TRBJ1-1; D is perhaps TRBD1 (6 bases). Germline V lookup: CDR1 SGHTA, CDR2 FQGNSA. Trimming took 3 bases from V and 6 from J, leaving 20 bases between them. There are 16 residues in the CDR3.

The rearrangement links TRBV29-1 to TRBJ1-1, with a weak D call TRBD1 (5 bases). This CDR3 is built from 12 residues. Germline CDR1 reads SQVTM; CDR2 reads ANQGSEA. The V gene lost 7 bases and the J gene lost 2 bases, with 11 bases spanning the gap. The DNA for the CDR3 is TGCAGCGCTAGTAGGGGAAACACTGAAGCTTTCTTT. It yields the protein CSASRGNTEAFF.

The genes are TRBV7-9 and TRBJ2-2; a weak D match, TRBD1 (6 bases). V was pared by 8 bases and J by 2 bases, with 9 bases between. The CDR3 runs to 13 residues. The germline CDR1 and CDR2 sequences are SEHNR and FQNEAQ (reference sequence). CDR3 loop: CASEDSNTGELFF. The CDR3 region has the DNA TGTGCCAGCGAGGACAGCAACACCGGGGAGCTGTTTTTT.